This T cell receptor (beta chain) stems from a study of blood T cell repertoires in COVID-19. Data came from immunoSEQ multiplex PCR; TCRdb stores just in-frame clones and leaves some out. Here the sample spans 250,000 or so clones, approximately 83% being singletons. This CDR3 has 15 residues. V lost 7 bases and J 6 bases, leaving 16 bases between the germline ends. Germline lookup yields CDR1 SGHAT and CDR2 FQDESV (reference sequence). The sample consisted of PBMCs or T cells enriched from blood (not recorded which). The chain couples TRBV11-1 to TRBJ1-6; D is ambiguous. This clonotype was sampled from a woman aged 45-65 years who had recovered from COVID-19. CDR3 loop: CASTITGRSNSPLHF. For the CDR3, the DNA is TGTGCCAGCACCATAACCGGGAGAAGTAATTCACCCCTCCACTTT.